This TCR beta chain appears in the sequencing data of a study of CD4 T cells in relation to SARS-CoV-2 and coronaviruses. Study at large: The HLA restriction of the shared crossreactive spike epitopes was mapped.

TCRdb's table, derived via immunoSEQ multiplex PCR, lists solely in-frame clones and lacks some. The sample gives approximately 50,000 clones, approximately 90% of which show up once; about 0.36% is in the top ten. About this clone: The antigen is unknown.

General study findings and limits: Samples before the pandemic and after infection were not matched within any donor. SARS-CoV-2-driven expansion was significantly weaker in crossreactive than monoreactive clones.

Germline loops: CDR1 SGHVS, CDR2 FQNEAQ. CDR3 size: 14 residues. V lost 5 bases to trimming and J lost 3 bases, with 13 bases between them. The sequence was collected from an adult with COVID-19. This chain links TRBV7-8 with TRBJ2-5; D uncertain. Sequencing was done on a sample of naive CD4+ T cells from PBMCs. As to subset: naive CD4+ T cells isolated by negative enrichment. CDR3 in DNA: TGTGCCAGCAGCACCCGGATAATTAAAGAGACCCAGTACTTC. This codes for CASSTRIIKETQYF.